This T cell receptor (beta chain) came from a study of shared clonotypes between healthy human individuals. At the level of the study: The study enrolled a couple of women and a few men aged 18 to 49. Findings and limits, study-wide: Measured sharing among donors was expected to vary with sequencing depth. All-four-donor shared clonotypes had higher generation probabilities than non-shared clonotypes did.

A word on this clone: Its specificity is unknown.

Germline V gene data show CDR1 as SGDLS and CDR2 as YYNGEE. V lost 0 bases and J 4 bases, leaving 9 bases between the germline ends. The CDR3 is made up of 14 amino acids. TCRdb's copy holds only in-frame clones and misses some; the assay was immunoSEQ multiplex PCR. Of a few million clones listed, around 90% were seen once; the top ten hold around 0.35%. The receptor comes from a man aged 18 to 29 in good health. Some clones in this sample may be carry-over from other donors' samples. The chain links TRBV9 to TRBJ2-3; D is uncertain. The sequencing input was naive CD4+ T cells from PBMCs. The subset was: CD45RA+ positively selected. Here the CDR3 DNA reads TGTGCCAGCAGCGTAGTGATCTCGGCAGATACGCAGTATTTT. It translates to CASSVVISADTQYF.